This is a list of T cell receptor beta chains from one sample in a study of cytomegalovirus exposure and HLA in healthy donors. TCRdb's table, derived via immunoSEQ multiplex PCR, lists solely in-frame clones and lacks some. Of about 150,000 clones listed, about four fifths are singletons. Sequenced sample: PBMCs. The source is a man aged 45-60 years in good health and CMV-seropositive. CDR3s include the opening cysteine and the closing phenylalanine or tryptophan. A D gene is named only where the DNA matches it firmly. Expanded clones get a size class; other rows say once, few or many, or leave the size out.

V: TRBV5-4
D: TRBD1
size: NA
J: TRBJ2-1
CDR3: CASSSGTGYNEQFF
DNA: TGTGCCAGCAGTTCCGGGACAGGGTACAATGAGCAGTTCTTC

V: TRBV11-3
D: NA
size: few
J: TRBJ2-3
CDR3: CASSLDRLAVRTDTQYF
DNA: TGTGCCAGCAGCTTAGATCGGTTAGCGGTAAGGACAGATACGCAGTATTTT

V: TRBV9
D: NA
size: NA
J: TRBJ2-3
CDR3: CASSPRLVRGRSTDTQYF
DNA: TGTGCCAGCAGCCCAAGATTAGTTCGGGGAAGAAGCACAGATACGCAGTATTTT

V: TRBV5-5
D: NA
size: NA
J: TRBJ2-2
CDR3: CASSFWRPNTGELFF
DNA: TGTGCCAGCAGCTTCTGGAGGCCGAACACCGGGGAGCTGTTTTTT

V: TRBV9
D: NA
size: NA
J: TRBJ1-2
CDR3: CASSDRANYGYTF
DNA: TGTGCCAGCAGCGACAGGGCTAACTATGGCTACACCTTC

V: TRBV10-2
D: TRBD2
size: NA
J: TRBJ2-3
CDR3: CASSESLAGTDTQYF
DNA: TGCGCCAGCAGTGAGTCCCTAGCGGGTACAGATACGCAGTATTTT

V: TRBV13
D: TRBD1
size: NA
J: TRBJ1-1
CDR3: CASSKGQGRRTEAFF
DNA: TGTGCCAGCAGCAAGGGACAGGGCCGGAGAACTGAAGCTTTCTTT

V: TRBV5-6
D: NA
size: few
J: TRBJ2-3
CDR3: CASSPSSHTQYF
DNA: TGTGCCAGCAGCCCTAGTTCACATACGCAGTATTTT

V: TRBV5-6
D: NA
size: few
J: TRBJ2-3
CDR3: CASSLGLGTLTDTQYF
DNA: TGTGCCAGCAGCTTGGGGCTCGGGACTCTAACAGATACGCAGTATTTT

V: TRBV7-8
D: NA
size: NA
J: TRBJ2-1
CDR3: CASSLAQGRSSYNEQFF
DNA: TGTGCCAGCAGCTTAGCTCAGGGGCGCAGCTCCTACAATGAGCAGTTCTTC

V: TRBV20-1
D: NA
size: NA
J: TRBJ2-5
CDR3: CSASGSETQYF
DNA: TGCAGTGCTAGCGGGAGTGAGACCCAGTACTTC

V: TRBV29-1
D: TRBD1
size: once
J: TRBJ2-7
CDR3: CSVVLGTDSYEQYF
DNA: TGCAGCGTTGTTCTTGGGACAGACTCCTACGAGCAGTACTTC

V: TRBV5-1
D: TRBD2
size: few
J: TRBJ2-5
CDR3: CASSSREGLETQYF
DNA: TGCGCCAGCAGCTCGCGGGAGGGCCTGGAGACCCAGTACTTC

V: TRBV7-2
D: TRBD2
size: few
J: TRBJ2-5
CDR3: CASSWTSGSETQYF
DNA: TGTGCCAGCAGTTGGACTAGCGGGAGTGAGACCCAGTACTTC

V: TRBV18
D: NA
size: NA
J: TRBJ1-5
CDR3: CASSPGQGNQPQHF
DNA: TGTGCCAGCTCACCGGGGCAGGGTAACCAGCCCCAGCATTTT

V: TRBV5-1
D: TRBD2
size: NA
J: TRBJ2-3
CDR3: CASSWTSGIASTDTQYF
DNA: TGCGCCAGCAGTTGGACTAGCGGGATAGCTAGCACAGATACGCAGTATTTT

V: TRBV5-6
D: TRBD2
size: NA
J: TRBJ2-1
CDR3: CASSKGREGSSYNEQFF
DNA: TGTGCCAGCAGCAAGGGGCGGGAGGGAAGCTCCTACAATGAGCAGTTCTTC

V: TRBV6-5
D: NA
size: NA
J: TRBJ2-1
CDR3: CASGSSSAANEQFF
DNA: TGTGCCAGCGGGTCCTCCTCGGCGGCAAATGAGCAGTTCTTC

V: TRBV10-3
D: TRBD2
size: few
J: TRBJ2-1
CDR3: CAISPGTSHNEQFF
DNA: TGTGCCATCAGTCCGGGGACTAGCCACAATGAGCAGTTCTTC

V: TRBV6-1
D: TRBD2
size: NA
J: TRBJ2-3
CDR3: CASSEALSGNFADTQYF
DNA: TGTGCCAGCAGTGAAGCGCTTAGCGGGAATTTCGCAGATACGCAGTATTTT

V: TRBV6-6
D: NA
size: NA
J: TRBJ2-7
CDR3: CASNGPGLKVGEQYF
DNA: TGTGCCAGCAATGGACCGGGACTCAAGGTGGGCGAGCAGTACTTC

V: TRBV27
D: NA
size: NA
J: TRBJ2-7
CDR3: CASSSIYEQYF
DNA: TGTGCCAGCAGTTCTATTTACGAGCAGTACTTC

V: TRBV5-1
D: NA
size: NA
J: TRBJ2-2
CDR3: CASSGGASDTGELFF
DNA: TGCGCCAGCAGCGGCGGGGCGTCGGACACCGGGGAGCTGTTTTTT

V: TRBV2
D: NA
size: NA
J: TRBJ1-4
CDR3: CASSPQGGENEKLFF
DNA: TGTGCCAGCAGTCCCCAGGGAGGGGAGAATGAAAAACTGTTTTTT

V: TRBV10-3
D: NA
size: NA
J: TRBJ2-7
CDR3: CASGGIADEQYF
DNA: TGCGCAAGCGGCGGCATCGCAGACGAGCAGTACTTC

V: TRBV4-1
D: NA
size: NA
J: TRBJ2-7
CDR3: CASSQAPRLRYEQYF
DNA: TGCGCCAGCAGCCAAGCCCCGCGGCTCCGCTACGAGCAGTACTTC

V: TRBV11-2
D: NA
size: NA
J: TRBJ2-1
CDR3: CASSLQSGRNEQFF
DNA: TGTGCCAGCAGCTTACAATCAGGGCGCAATGAGCAGTTCTTC

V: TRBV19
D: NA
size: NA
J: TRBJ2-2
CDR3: CASSIGSRQGTGELFF
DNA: TGTGCCAGTAGTATTGGCAGCCGGCAGGGGACCGGGGAGCTGTTTTTT

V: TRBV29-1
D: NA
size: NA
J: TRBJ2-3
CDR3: CSVEDRTKLSTDTQYF
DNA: TGCAGCGTTGAAGATCGCACTAAACTAAGCACAGATACGCAGTATTTT

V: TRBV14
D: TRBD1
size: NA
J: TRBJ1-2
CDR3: CASSHVSGTGGLANYGYTF
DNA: TGTGCCAGCAGCCACGTATCAGGGACAGGGGGTCTAGCTAACTATGGCTACACCTTC

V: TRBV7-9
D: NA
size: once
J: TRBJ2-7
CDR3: CASSLAGTGLIF
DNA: TGTGCCAGCAGCTTAGCCGGGACTGGGTTAATATTC

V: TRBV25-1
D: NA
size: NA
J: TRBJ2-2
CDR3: CASPSLGEHRELFF
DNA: TGTGCCAGTCCCTCTCTGGGAGAGCACCGGGAGCTGTTTTTT

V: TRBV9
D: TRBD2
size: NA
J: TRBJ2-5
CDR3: CASSPPYSGRRETQYF
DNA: TGTGCCAGCAGCCCACCTTATAGCGGGAGACGAGAGACCCAGTACTTC